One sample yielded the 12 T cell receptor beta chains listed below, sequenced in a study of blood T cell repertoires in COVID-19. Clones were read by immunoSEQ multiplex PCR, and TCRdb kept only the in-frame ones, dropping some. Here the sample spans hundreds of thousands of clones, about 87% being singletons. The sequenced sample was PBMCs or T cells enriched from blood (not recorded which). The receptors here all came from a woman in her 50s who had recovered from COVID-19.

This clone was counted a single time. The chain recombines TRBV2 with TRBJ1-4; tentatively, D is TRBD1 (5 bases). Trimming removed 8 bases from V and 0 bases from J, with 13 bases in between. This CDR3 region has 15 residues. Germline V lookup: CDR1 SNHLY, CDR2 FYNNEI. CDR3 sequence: CASGKTATTNEKLFF. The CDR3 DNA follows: TGTGCCAGCGGAAAGACAGCTACAACTAATGAAAAACTGTTTTTT.

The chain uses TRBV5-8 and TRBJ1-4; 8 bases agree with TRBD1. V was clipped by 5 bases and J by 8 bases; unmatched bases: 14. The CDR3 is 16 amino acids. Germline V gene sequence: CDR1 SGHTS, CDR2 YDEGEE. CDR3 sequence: CASRSRQGRGREKLFF. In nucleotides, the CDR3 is TGTGCCAGCAGATCGAGACAGGGGCGGGGTAGAGAAAAACTGTTTTTT.

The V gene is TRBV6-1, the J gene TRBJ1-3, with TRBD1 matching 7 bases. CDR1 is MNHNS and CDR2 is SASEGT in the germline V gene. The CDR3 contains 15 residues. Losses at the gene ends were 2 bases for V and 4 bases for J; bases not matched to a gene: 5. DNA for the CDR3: TGTGCCAGCAGTGAACTACAGGGGTACGGAAACACCATATATTTT. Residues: CASSELQGYGNTIYF.

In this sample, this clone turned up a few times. The CDR3 DNA follows: TGTGCCAGCAGCATGGGCGAGCGGGACGGTGAGCAGTACTTC. Translation gives CASSMGERDGEQYF. This chain joins TRBV6-2 or TRBV6-3 and TRBJ2-7; 7 bases agree with TRBD2. The CDR3 covers 14 residues. Germline trimming cut 6 bases from V and 7 bases from J; bases unmatched to any gene: 12. From germline, CDR1 is MNHEY and CDR2 SVGEGT.

This chain's CDR3 is CASSPGRVSDTQYF. The CDR3 coding sequence is TGTGCCAGCAGCCCGGGGAGGGTTTCAGATACGCAGTATTTT. The rearrangement links TRBV7-3 to TRBJ2-3, with TRBD2 matching over 7 bases. The CDR3 runs 14 residues. Trimming removed 5 bases from V and 4 bases from J; junction bases left unmatched: 6. Germline CDR1 SGHTA, CDR2 FQGTGA. The full variable domain, with the rest looked up from reference TRBV7-3 and TRBJ2-3, is GAGVSQTPSNKVTEKGKYVELRCDPISGHTALYWYRQSLGQGPEFLIYFQGTGAADDSGLPNDRFFAVRPEGSVSTLKIQRTERGDSAVYLCASSPGRVSDTQYFGPGTRLTVL.

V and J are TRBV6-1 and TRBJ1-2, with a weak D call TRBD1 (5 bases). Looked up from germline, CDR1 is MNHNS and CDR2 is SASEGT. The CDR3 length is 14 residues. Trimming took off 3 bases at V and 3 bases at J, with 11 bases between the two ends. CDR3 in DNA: TGTGCCAGCAGTGATAGGGGAAGAGACTATGGCTACACCTTC. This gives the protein CASSDRGRDYGYTF.

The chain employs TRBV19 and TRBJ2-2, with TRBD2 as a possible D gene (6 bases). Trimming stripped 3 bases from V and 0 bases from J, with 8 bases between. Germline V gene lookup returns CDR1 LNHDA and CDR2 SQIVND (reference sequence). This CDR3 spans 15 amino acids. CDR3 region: CASSIGGANTGELFF. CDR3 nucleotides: TGTGCCAGTAGTATCGGCGGGGCGAACACCGGGGAGCTGTTTTTT.

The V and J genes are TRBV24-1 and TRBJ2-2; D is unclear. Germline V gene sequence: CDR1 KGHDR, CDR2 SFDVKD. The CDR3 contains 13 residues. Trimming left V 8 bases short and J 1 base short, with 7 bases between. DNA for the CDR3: TGTGCCACCATGGAGCAGAACACCGGGGAGCTGTTTTTT. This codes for CATMEQNTGELFF.

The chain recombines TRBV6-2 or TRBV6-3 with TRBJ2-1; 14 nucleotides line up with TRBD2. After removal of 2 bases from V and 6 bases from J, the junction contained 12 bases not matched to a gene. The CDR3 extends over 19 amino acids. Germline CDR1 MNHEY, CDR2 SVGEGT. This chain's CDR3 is CASSYPGLAGVRAGNEQFF. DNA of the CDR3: TGTGCCAGCAGTTACCCGGGACTAGCGGGAGTCCGGGCGGGCAATGAGCAGTTCTTC.

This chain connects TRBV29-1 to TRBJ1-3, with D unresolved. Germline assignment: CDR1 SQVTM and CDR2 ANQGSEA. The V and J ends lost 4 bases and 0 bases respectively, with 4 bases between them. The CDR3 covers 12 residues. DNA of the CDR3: TGCAGCGTTGCCAACTCTGGAAACACCATATATTTT. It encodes CSVANSGNTIYF.

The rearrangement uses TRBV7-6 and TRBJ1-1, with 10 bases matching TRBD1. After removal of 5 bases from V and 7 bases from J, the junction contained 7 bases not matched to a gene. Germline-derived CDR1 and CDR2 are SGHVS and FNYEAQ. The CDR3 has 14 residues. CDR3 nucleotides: TGTGCCAGCAGCCCCCGACAGGGGGCAAGTGAAGCTTTCTTT. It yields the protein CASSPRQGASEAFF. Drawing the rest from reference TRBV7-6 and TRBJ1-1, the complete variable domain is GAGVSQSPRYKVTKRGQDVALRCDPISGHVSLYWYRQALGQGPEFLTYFNYEAQQDKSGLPNDRFSAERPEGSISTLTIQRTEQRDSAMYRCASSPRQGASEAFFGQGTRLTVV.

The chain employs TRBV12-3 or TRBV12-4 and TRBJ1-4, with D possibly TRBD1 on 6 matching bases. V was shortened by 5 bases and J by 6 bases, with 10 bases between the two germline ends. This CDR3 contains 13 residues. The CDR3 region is CASSRGGDEKLFF. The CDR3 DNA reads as TGTGCCAGCAGTCGAGGGGGGGATGAAAAACTGTTTTTT.